A selection of T cell receptor beta chains follows, all from one sample in a study of T cell repertoires in cytomegalovirus infection. TCRdb reanalysed the reads using MiXCR and keeps one entry per CDR3 protein. The sample includes around 190,000 distinct CDR3 sequences, 13% to 15% of them seen just once. The sequencing sample was made of PBMCs. These receptors all stem from a human donor in good health (CMV status not recorded). Some clones in this sample may be carry-over from other donors' samples. Each CDR3 is given with its conserved first and last residue. The D gene is left open where the match is weak. Not all rows give a size; the values are once, few, many and, for expanded clones, a class.

abundance	v_gene	d_gene	j_gene	CDR3nt	CDR3aa
-	TRBV7-2	-	TRBJ1-2	TGTGCCAGCAGCCCACGCGCCTATGGCTACACCTTC	CASSPRAYGYTF
few	TRBV20-1	TRBD1	TRBJ1-4	TGCAGTGCTAGCGACCTACAGGGGAAAAATGAAAAACTGTTTTTT	CSASDLQGKNEKLFF
many	TRBV5-6	-	TRBJ2-1	TGTGCCAGCAGCTTGATCGGACTCCACAATGAGCAGTTCTTC	CASSLIGLHNEQFF
many	TRBV28	-	TRBJ1-5	TGTGCCAGCAGTCCCCCAGGGTTGAGCAATCAGCCCCAGCATTTT	CASSPPGLSNQPQHF
-	TRBV5-6	TRBD2	TRBJ2-1	TGTGCCAGCAGCCAGAGAGTACTAGCGGGAGTAAATGAGCAGTTCTTC	CASSQRVLAGVNEQFF
few	TRBV7-9	-	TRBJ2-3	TGTGCCAGCAGCTTAGACCGAGCCCGGGAAGATACGCAGTATTTT	CASSLDRAREDTQYF
-	TRBV7-3	-	TRBJ1-1	TGTGCCAGCAGCTTAAGCTCGAACACTGAAGCTTTCTTT	CASSLSSNTEAFF
many	TRBV7-2	TRBD1	TRBJ2-7	TGTGCCAGCTCGTACAGGGGCGAGCAGTACTTC	CASSYRGEQYF
few	TRBV4-1	-	TRBJ2-7	TGCGCCAGCAGTCCCAGAGTTGACGAAGCCTACGAGCAGTACTTC	CASSPRVDEAYEQYF
-	TRBV30	-	TRBJ2-7	TGTGCCTGGAGTGTTACAGGAGAGCAGTACTTC	CAWSVTGEQYF
few	TRBV14	-	TRBJ2-7	TGTGCCAGCAGCCAAGTTGCAGGGACCGAGCAGTACTTC	CASSQVAGTEQYF
many	TRBV7-6	-	TRBJ2-7	TGTGCCAGCAGCTTAACCAGGCAGGGCTACGAGCAGTACTTC	CASSLTRQGYEQYF
many	TRBV6-6	-	TRBJ1-5	TGTGCCAGCAGCCCCGGGTCCCCCGAGAGCAATCAGCCCCAGCATTTT	CASSPGSPESNQPQHF
few	TRBV6-5	TRBD1	TRBJ2-7	TGTGCCAGCAGTTACGAGTTGACAGGGGCCGGCGAGCAGTACTTC	CASSYELTGAGEQYF
-	TRBV11-2	TRBD2	TRBJ2-2	TGTGCCAGCAGCGCACGACTAGCGGGGGGCCGGAACGGGGAGCTGTTTTTT	CASSARLAGGRNGELFF
-	TRBV18	TRBD1	TRBJ1-2	TGTGCCAGCTCCCACGGACAGGGGAACGCTCTTAACTATGGCTACACCTTC	CASSHGQGNALNYGYTF
-	TRBV2	-	TRBJ1-5	TGTGCCAGCAAGAGAGGTTACAGGCAGCATTTT	CASKRGYRQHF
-	TRBV7-9	-	TRBJ1-2	TGTGCCAGCAGCTTAGAGACAGCCCTGTATGGCTACACCTTC	CASSLETALYGYTF
-	TRBV29-1	-	TRBJ2-7	TGCAGCTTTGATTCCGGGTCCTACGAGCAGTACTTC	CSFDSGSYEQYF
many	TRBV7-3	TRBD1	TRBJ1-1	TGTGCCAGCAGCCCAACAGGGGTTCGTTCGAACACTGAAGCTTTCTTT	CASSPTGVRSNTEAFF
-	TRBV28	TRBD2	TRBJ2-1	TGTGCCAGCAGCTTCGGCGGGAGGGTCTCCTACAATGAGCAGTTCTTC	CASSFGGRVSYNEQFF
-	TRBV19	-	TRBJ2-7	TGTGCCAGTAGTATGGGACACGTCTCCTGCGAGCAGTACTTC	CASSMGHVSCEQYF
-	TRBV5-6	TRBD2	TRBJ2-3	TGTGCCAGCAGCCTCCCTGGGCGGGGGGCTTTCACAGATACGCAGTATTTT	CASSLPGRGAFTDTQYF
-	TRBV15	-	TRBJ2-3	TGTGCCACCCGCGGCAGACTAGGGACCACAGATACGCAGTATTTT	CATRGRLGTTDTQYF
many	TRBV7-8	-	TRBJ2-3	TGTGCCAGCAGCTTAAGGGAGAGTGGCACAGATACGCAGTATTTT	CASSLRESGTDTQYF
few	TRBV11-3	TRBD1	TRBJ2-3	TGTGCCAGCAGCTTCCGGACAGGGCCAGATACGCAGTATTTT	CASSFRTGPDTQYF
-	TRBV6-2/TRBV6-3	-	TRBJ2-7	TGTGCCAGCAGTTACTTTCTCGCGGGGGCTGGGGAGCAGTACTTC	CASSYFLAGAGEQYF
many	TRBV9	TRBD2	TRBJ2-3	TGTGCCAGCAGCGCGACTAGCGGGGGAACAGATACGCAGTATTTT	CASSATSGGTDTQYF
many	TRBV7-2	TRBD1	TRBJ1-5	TGTGCCAGCAGCGTACCGGGACAGTATCAGCCCCAGCATTTT	CASSVPGQYQPQHF
many	TRBV7-9	-	TRBJ2-7	TGTGCCAGCAGCTTAGGGTCCCGGTACGAGCAGTACTTC	CASSLGSRYEQYF
-	TRBV29-1	-	TRBJ2-5	TGCAGCGTCAGGGGGGGCGACGAGACCCAGTACTTC	CSVRGGDETQYF
many	TRBV10-3	-	TRBJ1-2	TGTGCCATCAGTGAGGGTCAGCCTTATGGCTACACCTTC	CAISEGQPYGYTF
few	TRBV14	-	TRBJ1-2	TGTGCCAGCAGCCAAGAGTTCCAGGGGCGAGGAGGCTACACCTTC	CASSQEFQGRGGYTF
-	TRBV7-3	-	TRBJ2-2	TGTGCCAGCAGCGTCCGGGCTTTCGCGAACACCGGGGAGCTGTTTTTT	CASSVRAFANTGELFF
few	TRBV20-1	-	TRBJ1-1	TGCAGTGTCGAGACAGGTGAAAGGACTGAAGCTTTCTTT	CSVETGERTEAFF
-	TRBV12-3/TRBV12-4	TRBD1	TRBJ1-5	TGTGCCAGCAGTTTACGGACAGGGCCCAATCAGCCCCAGCATTTT	CASSLRTGPNQPQHF
-	TRBV5-6	-	TRBJ2-1	TGTGCCAGCAGCTTGGGATTCACGTTTGGGGACCGCTTC	CASSLGFTFGDRF
-	TRBV20-1	TRBD1	TRBJ2-1	TGCAGTGCCGCCGACAGGGGGGCCTACAATGAGCAGTTCTTC	CSAADRGAYNEQFF
many	TRBV20-1	-	TRBJ1-2	TGCAGTGCTAGAGTAGAGGGGTCCTATGGCTACACCTTC	CSARVEGSYGYTF
many	TRBV28	TRBD1	TRBJ2-2	TGTGCCAGCAGTTTGGGACAGGGGGTAACCGGGGAGCTGTTTTTT	CASSLGQGVTGELFF
few	TRBV20-1	-	TRBJ1-6	TGCAGTGCTAGAGAAGGGACGGCCAAATCACCCCTCCACTTT	CSAREGTAKSPLHF
once	TRBV7-2	TRBD1	TRBJ1-1	TGTGCCAGCAGCGGGACAGGGAGTGCGCTGAGTGGGGTGCGCACTGAAGCTTTCTTT	CASSGTGSALSGVRTEAFF